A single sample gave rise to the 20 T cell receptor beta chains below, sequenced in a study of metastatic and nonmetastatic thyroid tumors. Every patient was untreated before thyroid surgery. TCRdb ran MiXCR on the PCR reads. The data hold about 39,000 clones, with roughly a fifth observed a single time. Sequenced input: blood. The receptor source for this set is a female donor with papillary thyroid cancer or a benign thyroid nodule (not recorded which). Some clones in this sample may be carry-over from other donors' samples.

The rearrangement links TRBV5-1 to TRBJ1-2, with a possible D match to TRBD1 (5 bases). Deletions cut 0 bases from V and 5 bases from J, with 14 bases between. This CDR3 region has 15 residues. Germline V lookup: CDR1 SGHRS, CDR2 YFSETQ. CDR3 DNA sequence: TGCGCCAGCAGCTTGGTACTTCAGGGTGGGTATGGCTACACCTTC. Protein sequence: CASSLVLQGGYGYTF.

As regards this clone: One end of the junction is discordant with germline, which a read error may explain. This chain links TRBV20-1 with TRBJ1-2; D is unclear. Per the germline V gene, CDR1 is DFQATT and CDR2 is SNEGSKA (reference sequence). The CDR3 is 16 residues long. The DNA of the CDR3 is TGCAGTGCTAGAGATATGGCGAAGTGGGTAACCTATTGCTACACCTTC. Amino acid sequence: CSARDMAKWVTYCYTF.

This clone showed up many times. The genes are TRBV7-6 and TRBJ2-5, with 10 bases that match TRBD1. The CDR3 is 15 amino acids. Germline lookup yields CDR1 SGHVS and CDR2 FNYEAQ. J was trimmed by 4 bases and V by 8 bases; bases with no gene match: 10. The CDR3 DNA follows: TGTGCCAGCGCCCAGGGACAGGGGATTGGAGAGACCCAGTACTTC. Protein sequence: CASAQGQGIGETQYF.

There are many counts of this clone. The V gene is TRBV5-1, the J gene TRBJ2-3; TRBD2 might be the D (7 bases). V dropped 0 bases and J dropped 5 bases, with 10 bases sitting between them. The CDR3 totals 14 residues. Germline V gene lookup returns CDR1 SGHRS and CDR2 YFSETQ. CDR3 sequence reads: CASSLEGGVDTQYF. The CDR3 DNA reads TGCGCCAGCAGCTTGGAAGGGGGGGTAGATACGCAGTATTTT.

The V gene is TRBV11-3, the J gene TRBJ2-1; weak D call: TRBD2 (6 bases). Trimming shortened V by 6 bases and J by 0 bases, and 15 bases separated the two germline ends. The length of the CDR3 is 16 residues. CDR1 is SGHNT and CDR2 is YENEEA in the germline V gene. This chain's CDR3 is CASSDRQTSSYNEQFF. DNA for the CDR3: TGTGCCAGCAGTGACAGACAGACTAGCTCCTACAATGAGCAGTTCTTC.

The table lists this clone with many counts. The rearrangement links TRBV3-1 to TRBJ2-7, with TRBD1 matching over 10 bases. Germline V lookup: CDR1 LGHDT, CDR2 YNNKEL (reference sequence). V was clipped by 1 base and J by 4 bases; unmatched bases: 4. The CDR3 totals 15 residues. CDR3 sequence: CASSQATGGWYEQYF. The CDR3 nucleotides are TGTGCCAGCAGCCAAGCGACAGGGGGCTGGTACGAGCAGTACTTC.

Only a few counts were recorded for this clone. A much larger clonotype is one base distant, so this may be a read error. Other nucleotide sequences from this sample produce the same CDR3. The CDR3: CASSVEAGGPGETQYF. CDR3 sequence (DNA): TGTGCCAGCAGCGTGGAAGCGGGAGGGCCTGGGGAGACCCAGTACTTC. The chain links TRBV9 to TRBJ2-5; TRBD2 aligns across 10 bases. Germline V lookup: CDR1 SGDLS, CDR2 YYNGEE. The V segment lost 2 bases and the J segment 5 bases; nucleotides outside the gene matches: 9. There are 16 residues in the CDR3.

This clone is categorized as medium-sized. The CDR3 DNA follows: TGTGCCAGCACAGATGGCCACGAGCAGTACTTC. It codes for CASTDGHEQYF. The chain joins TRBV6-1 to TRBJ2-7; the D is unclear. This CDR3 has 11 residues. V was shortened by 7 bases and J by 5 bases, with 9 bases between the two germline ends. Germline V lookup: CDR1 MNHNS, CDR2 SASEGT.

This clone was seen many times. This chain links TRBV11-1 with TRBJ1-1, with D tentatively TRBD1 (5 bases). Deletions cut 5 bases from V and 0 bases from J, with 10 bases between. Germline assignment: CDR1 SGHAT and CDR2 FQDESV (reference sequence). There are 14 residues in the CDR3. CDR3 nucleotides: TGTGCCAGCAGCCTGATGGGGGTGAACACTGAAGCTTTCTTT. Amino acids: CASSLMGVNTEAFF.

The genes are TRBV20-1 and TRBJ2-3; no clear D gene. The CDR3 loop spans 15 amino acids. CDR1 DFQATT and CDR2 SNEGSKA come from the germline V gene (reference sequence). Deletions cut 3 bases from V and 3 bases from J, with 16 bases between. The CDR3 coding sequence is TGCAGTGCTAGCGTGGCGGCTGCTAGAACAGATACGCAGTATTTT. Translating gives CSASVAAARTDTQYF.

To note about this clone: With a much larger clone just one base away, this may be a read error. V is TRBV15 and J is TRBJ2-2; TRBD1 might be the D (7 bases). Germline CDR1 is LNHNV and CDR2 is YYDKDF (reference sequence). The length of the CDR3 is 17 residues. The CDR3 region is CATIRDPGGLDAGELFF. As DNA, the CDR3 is TGTGCCACCATCAGAGATCCAGGGGGACTCGACGCCGGGGAGCTGTTTTTT.

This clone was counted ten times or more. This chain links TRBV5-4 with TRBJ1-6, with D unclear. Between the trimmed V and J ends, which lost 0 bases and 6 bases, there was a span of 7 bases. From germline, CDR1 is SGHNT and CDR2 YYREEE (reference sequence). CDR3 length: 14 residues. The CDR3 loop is CASSLVGLNSPLHF. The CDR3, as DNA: TGTGCCAGCAGCTTGGTGGGTCTTAATTCACCCCTCCACTTT.

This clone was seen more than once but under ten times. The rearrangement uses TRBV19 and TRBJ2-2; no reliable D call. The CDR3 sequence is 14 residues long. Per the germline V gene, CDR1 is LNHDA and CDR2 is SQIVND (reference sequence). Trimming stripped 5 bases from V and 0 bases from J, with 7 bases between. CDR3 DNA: TGTGCCAGTAGTCATAATCCGAACACCGGGGAGCTGTTTTTT. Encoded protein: CASSHNPNTGELFF.

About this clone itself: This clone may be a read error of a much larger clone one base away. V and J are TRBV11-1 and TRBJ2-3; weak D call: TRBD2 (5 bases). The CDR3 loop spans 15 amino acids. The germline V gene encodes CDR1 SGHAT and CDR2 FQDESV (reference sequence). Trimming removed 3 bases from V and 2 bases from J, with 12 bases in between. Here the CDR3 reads CASSFSRVLTDTQYF. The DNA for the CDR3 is TGTGCCAGCAGCTTTTCGCGGGTACTCACAGATACGCAGTATTTT.

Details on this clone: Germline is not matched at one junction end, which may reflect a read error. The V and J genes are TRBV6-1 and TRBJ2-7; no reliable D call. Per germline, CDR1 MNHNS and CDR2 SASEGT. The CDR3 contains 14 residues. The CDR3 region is CASSPIAVSYDQYF. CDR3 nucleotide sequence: TGTGCCAGCAGCCCCATCGCGGTCTCCTACGATCAGTACTTC.

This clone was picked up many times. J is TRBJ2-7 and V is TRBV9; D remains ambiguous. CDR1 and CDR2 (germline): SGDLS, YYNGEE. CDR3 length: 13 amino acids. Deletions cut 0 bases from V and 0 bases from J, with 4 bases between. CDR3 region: CASSVDSSYEQYF. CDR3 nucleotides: TGTGCCAGCAGCGTAGACAGCTCCTACGAGCAGTACTTC.

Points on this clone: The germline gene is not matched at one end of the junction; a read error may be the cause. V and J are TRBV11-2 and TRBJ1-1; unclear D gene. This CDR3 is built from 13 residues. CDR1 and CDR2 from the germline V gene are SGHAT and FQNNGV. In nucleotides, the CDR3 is TGTGCGAGCAGCGCCTCGGTGATCACTGAAGCTTTCTTT. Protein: CASSASVITEAFF.

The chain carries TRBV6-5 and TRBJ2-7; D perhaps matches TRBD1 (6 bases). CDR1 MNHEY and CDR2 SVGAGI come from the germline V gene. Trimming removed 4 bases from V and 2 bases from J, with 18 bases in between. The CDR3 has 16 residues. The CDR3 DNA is TGTGCCAGCAGTTTTTCCCAGACAGGTGTTCCCTACGAGCAGTACTTC. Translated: CASSFSQTGVPYEQYF.

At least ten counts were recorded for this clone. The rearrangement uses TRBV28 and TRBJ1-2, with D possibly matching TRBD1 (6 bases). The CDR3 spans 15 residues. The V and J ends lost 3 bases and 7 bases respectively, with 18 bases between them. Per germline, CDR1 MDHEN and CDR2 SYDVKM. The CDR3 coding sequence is TGTGCCAGCAGTTTGCCCACAGGGTTTGGGGGTGGCTACACCTTC. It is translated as CASSLPTGFGGGYTF.

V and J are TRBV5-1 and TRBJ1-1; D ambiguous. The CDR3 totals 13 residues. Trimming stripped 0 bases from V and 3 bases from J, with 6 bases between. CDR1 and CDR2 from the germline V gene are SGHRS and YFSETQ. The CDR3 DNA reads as TGCGCCAGCAGCTTGGAGCGGGACACTGAAGCTTTCTTT. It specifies CASSLERDTEAFF.